These T cell receptor beta chains were read from a single sample in a study of blood T cell repertoires in COVID-19. Assay used: immunoSEQ multiplex PCR; TCRdb lists only in-frame clones, some missing. The sample consists of about 320,000 clones, around 89% of them appearing once. The sequenced material came from peripheral blood. Receptors were obtained from a woman younger than 45 with COVID-19, enrolled during active disease. Each CDR3 is given with its conserved first and last residue. A D gene is named only where the DNA matches it firmly. Expanded clones are given a class, and other clones once, few, many or no size at all.

CDR3 protein	CDR3 DNA	clone size	V gene	J gene	D gene
CAAAEGFYGYTF	TGTGCCGCCGCGGAGGGATTCTATGGCTACACCTTC	-	TRBV19	TRBJ1-2	-
CASSNRGITEAFF	TGTGCCAGTAGTAACAGGGGGATCACTGAAGCTTTCTTT	-	TRBV19	TRBJ1-1	TRBD1
CASSLTAAGTEAFF	TGCGCCAGCAGCTTGACTGCGGCTGGCACTGAAGCTTTCTTT	-	TRBV5-1	TRBJ1-1	-
CASSQGVGGATDTQYF	TGCGCCAGCAGCCAAGGGGTGGGGGGGGCAACAGATACGCAGTATTTT	-	TRBV4-1	TRBJ2-3	-
CASSGRGGVNTEAFF	TGCGCCAGCAGCGGTAGGGGTGGCGTGAACACTGAAGCTTTCTTT	-	TRBV5-1	TRBJ1-1	-
CASSLGQGAGGNTEAFF	TGTGCCAGCAGTTTAGGGCAGGGGGCCGGTGGGAACACTGAAGCTTTCTTT	-	TRBV28	TRBJ1-1	TRBD1
CASSLEASGVTQYF	TGCGCCAGCAGCTTGGAAGCTAGCGGAGTTACGCAGTATTTT	-	TRBV5-1	TRBJ2-3	TRBD2
CASSYVGQGAGGYTF	TGTGCCAGCAGTTATGTCGGACAGGGGGCCGGGGGCTACACCTTC	-	TRBV6-5	TRBJ1-2	TRBD1
CASRKGQGYETQYF	TGTGCCAGCAGGAAGGGACAGGGGTACGAGACCCAGTACTTC	-	TRBV2	TRBJ2-5	TRBD1
CASSGQGRRGGYTF	TGTGCCAGCAGTGGACAGGGACGACGCGGTGGCTACACCTTC	-	TRBV27	TRBJ1-2	TRBD1
CASSFGVQGYEQYF	TGTGCCAGCAGTTTCGGTGTTCAGGGCTACGAGCAGTACTTC	-	TRBV6-5	TRBJ2-7	-
CASSQDGTGGLGTQYF	TGTGCCAGCAGCCAAGACGGGACAGGAGGGCTAGGTACCCAGTACTTC	-	TRBV3-1/TRBV3-2	TRBJ2-5	TRBD1
CASSTPGGANEQFF	TGTGCCAGCAGTACTCCCGGGGGGGCAAATGAGCAGTTCTTC	few	TRBV25-1	TRBJ2-1	TRBD2
CASRSLRTGGLYGYTF	TGCGCCAGCCGCTCCCTCCGAACAGGGGGCCTCTATGGCTACACCTTC	-	TRBV5-1	TRBJ1-2	TRBD1
CASSRVRGPSYEQYF	TGTGCCAGCAGCCGAGTGCGGGGGCCCTCCTACGAGCAGTACTTC	-	TRBV3-1/TRBV3-2	TRBJ2-7	-
CASRFNPELYGYTF	TGTGCCAGTAGATTTAATCCGGAGCTTTATGGCTACACCTTC	-	TRBV19	TRBJ1-2	-
CASSGEDNNQPQHF	TGTGCCAGCAGCGGAGAGGACAACAATCAGCCCCAGCATTTT	-	TRBV7-8	TRBJ1-5	-
CASSPNSNTEAFF	TGTGCCAGCAGTCCCAACTCAAACACTGAAGCTTTCTTT	-	TRBV28	TRBJ1-1	-
CASSRRKVVGRF	TGTGCCAGCAGCCGGCGTAAGGTTGTGGGCCGCTTC	-	TRBV3-1/TRBV3-2	TRBJ2-7	-
CASSTSLDRENTEAFF	TGTGCCAGCAGCACCTCGTTGGACAGAGAGAACACTGAAGCTTTCTTT	-	TRBV11-2	TRBJ1-1	-
CASSRDSYNEQFF	TGTGCCAGCAGTCGAGACAGCTACAATGAGCAGTTCTTC	-	TRBV6-5	TRBJ2-1	-
CASSYAGRGELFF	TGTGCCAGCAGTTACGCCGGGAGGGGGGAGCTGTTTTTT	-	TRBV6-6	TRBJ2-2	TRBD2
CASSLPLGGGIEKLFF	TGTGCCAGCAGCCTACCACTGGGGGGTGGAATTGAAAAACTGTTTTTT	few	TRBV7-2	TRBJ1-4	-
CASSQASGVNIQYF	TGTGCCAGCAGCCAAGCGTCGGGGGTAAACATTCAGTACTTC	-	TRBV3-1/TRBV3-2	TRBJ2-4	-
CASSYERVGEQFF	TGTGCCAGCAGTTACGAGAGGGTCGGTGAGCAGTTCTTC	once	TRBV6-5	TRBJ2-1	-
CASSLQGGNQPQHF	TGTGCCAGCAGTTTGCAGGGGGGCAATCAGCCCCAGCATTTT	few	TRBV6-5	TRBJ1-5	TRBD1
CASSQVLRTDRYEQYF	TGCGCCAGCAGCCAAGTGTTGAGGACAGACCGCTACGAGCAGTACTTC	-	TRBV4-1	TRBJ2-7	-
CASSQVLPPEKLFF	TGCGCCAGCAGCCAAGTACTCCCGCCCGAAAAACTGTTTTTT	-	TRBV4-3	TRBJ1-4	-
CASSFQMNTEAFF	TGTGCCAGCAGTTTTCAGATGAACACTGAAGCTTTCTTT	-	TRBV27	TRBJ1-1	-
CASSRQAPNTGELFF	TGTGCCAGCAGCCGCCAGGCCCCGAACACCGGGGAGCTGTTTTTT	-	TRBV14	TRBJ2-2	-
CASSLDRGAYSYEQYF	TGTGCCAGCAGCTTAGATCGGGGGGCATACTCCTACGAGCAGTACTTC	once	TRBV7-9	TRBJ2-7	-
CASSLAGATGEAFF	TGTGCCAGCAGCTTAGCGGGGGCTACGGGTGAAGCTTTCTTT	-	TRBV7-2	TRBJ1-1	-
CASSKERGGQETQYF	TGTGCCAGCAGCAAGGAGCGGGGGGGCCAAGAGACCCAGTACTTC	-	TRBV21-1	TRBJ2-5	-
CASHNNGRNTIYF	TGTGCCAGCCATAATAATGGCAGAAACACCATATATTTT	-	TRBV7-9	TRBJ1-3	-
CASSQVGLAGGTDTQYF	TGTGCCAGCAGCCAAGTAGGTCTAGCGGGGGGGACAGATACGCAGTATTTT	-	TRBV4-2	TRBJ2-3	TRBD2
CASRGGTNQPQHF	TGTGCCAGCCGAGGGGGCACCAATCAGCCCCAGCATTTT	few	TRBV28	TRBJ1-5	TRBD1
CASSQDTGRVDQPQHF	TGTGCCAGCAGCCAAGATACGGGCAGGGTTGATCAGCCCCAGCATTTT	-	TRBV4-2	TRBJ1-5	-
CASSLWGAGETQYF	TGTGCCAGCAGCTTATGGGGAGCGGGAGAGACCCAGTACTTC	-	TRBV7-8	TRBJ2-5	-
CASSEQTGTDTQYF	TGTGCCAGCAGTGAACAGACAGGCACAGATACGCAGTATTTT	-	TRBV2	TRBJ2-3	-
CASSLGRTGTDTQYF	TGCGCCAGCAGCTTGGGACGGACTGGCACAGATACGCAGTATTTT	once	TRBV5-1	TRBJ2-3	-
CATSPQGGGNQPQHF	TGTGCCACCAGCCCTCAAGGGGGGGGCAATCAGCCCCAGCATTTT	-	TRBV15	TRBJ1-5	-
CASRVDRSDNSPLHF	TGTGCCAGCAGAGTAGACAGGAGTGATAATTCACCCCTCCACTTT	-	TRBV6-5	TRBJ1-6	-
CASSERTGVLNTEAFF	TGCGCCAGCAGTGAGAGAACAGGGGTGCTCAACACTGAAGCTTTCTTT	-	TRBV10-2	TRBJ1-1	TRBD1
CASRAGGAPNYGYTF	TGCGCCAGCCGCGCTGGAGGGGCCCCTAACTATGGCTACACCTTC	-	TRBV5-1	TRBJ1-2	-
CASSWGGQGYEQYF	TGTGCCAGCAGCTGGGGGGGACAGGGCTACGAGCAGTACTTC	-	TRBV5-4	TRBJ2-7	TRBD1
CASSTGTSGGQETQYF	TGCGCCAGCAGTACCGGGACTAGCGGGGGACAAGAGACCCAGTACTTC	-	TRBV10-1	TRBJ2-5	TRBD2
CASSRDIRDGYTF	TGTGCCAGCAGTAGGGACATACGGGATGGCTACACCTTC	-	TRBV2	TRBJ1-2	-
CASSPSGANTGELFF	TGTGCCAGCAGCCCCTCGGGGGCGAACACCGGGGAGCTGTTTTTT	-	TRBV3-1/TRBV3-2	TRBJ2-2	-
CASSEDSRMNTEAFF	TGCGCCAGCAGCGAGGACAGTCGGATGAACACTGAAGCTTTCTTT	once	TRBV5-1	TRBJ1-1	-
CASSLGSWTGISETQYF	TGTGCCAGCAGCTTGGGGTCTTGGACAGGGATCTCTGAGACCCAGTACTTC	once	TRBV5-8	TRBJ2-5	TRBD1
CASSLGTASNQPQHF	TGCGCCAGCAGCTTGGGGACAGCCAGCAATCAGCCCCAGCATTTT	-	TRBV5-1	TRBJ1-5	-
CASSFSSGNEKLFF	TGTGCCAGCAGTTTCTCATCAGGGAATGAAAAACTGTTTTTT	-	TRBV6-5	TRBJ1-4	-
CASSGQGKIAIQYF	TGTGCCAGCAGTGGTCAGGGCAAAATAGCCATTCAGTACTTC	many	TRBV25-1	TRBJ2-4	-
CASSGGTEAFF	TGTGCCAGCAGTGGCGGTACTGAAGCTTTCTTT	-	TRBV25-1	TRBJ1-1	-
CASSKDLVETEAFF	TGTGCCAGCAGCAAGGACTTAGTCGAGACTGAAGCTTTCTTT	-	TRBV5-4	TRBJ1-1	-
CASSLVVTGELFF	TGCGCCAGCAGCTTGGTAGTCACCGGGGAGCTGTTTTTT	-	TRBV5-1	TRBJ2-2	-
CASSLVPSSGNTIYF	TGTGCCAGCAGCTTAGTTCCGAGCTCTGGAAACACCATATATTTT	-	TRBV7-8	TRBJ1-3	-
CASSFGQGNQPQHF	TGTGCCAGCAGCTTTGGACAGGGCAATCAGCCCCAGCATTTT	-	TRBV5-8	TRBJ1-5	TRBD1
CAAAKTPRGYTF	TGTGCCGCCGCGAAAACCCCCCGGGGCTACACCTTC	-	TRBV19	TRBJ1-2	-
CASSQVGADSTDTQYF	TGTGCCAGCAGCCAAGTCGGTGCGGATAGCACAGATACGCAGTATTTT	-	TRBV4-2	TRBJ2-3	-